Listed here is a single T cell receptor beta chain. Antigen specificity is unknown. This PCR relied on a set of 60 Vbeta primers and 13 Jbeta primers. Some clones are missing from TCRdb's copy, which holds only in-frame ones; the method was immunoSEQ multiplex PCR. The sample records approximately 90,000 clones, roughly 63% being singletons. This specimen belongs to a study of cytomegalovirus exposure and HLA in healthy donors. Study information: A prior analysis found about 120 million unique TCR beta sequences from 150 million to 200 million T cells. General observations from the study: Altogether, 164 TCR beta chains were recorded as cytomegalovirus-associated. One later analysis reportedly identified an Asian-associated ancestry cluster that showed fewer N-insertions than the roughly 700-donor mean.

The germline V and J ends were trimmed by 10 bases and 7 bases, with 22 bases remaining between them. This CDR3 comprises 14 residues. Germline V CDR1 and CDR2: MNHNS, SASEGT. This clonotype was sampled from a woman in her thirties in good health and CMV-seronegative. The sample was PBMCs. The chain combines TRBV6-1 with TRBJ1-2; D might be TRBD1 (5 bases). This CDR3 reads CATALGGGVGGYTF. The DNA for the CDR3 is TGTGCCACCGCCCTCGGGGGAGGGGTGGGTGGCTACACCTTC.